This TCR beta chain stems from a study of T cells in Graves' hyperthyroidism and ophthalmopathy. There were TCR beta CDR3 regions amplified from RNA transcripts. Carried out on the TCR CDR3, a first-round RT-PCR used the HTBI primer set. Via MiXCR, TCRdb re-called the multiplex PCR reads, giving one row per CDR3 protein. The data contain 300,000 or so distinct CDR3 sequences, 15% to 20% of them singletons. This clonotype was observed a few times. What it recognizes is unknown. Study-level points and caveats: The majority of expanded thyroid clonotypes above 0.001 also appeared in blood.

Out of about 10 ml of fresh peripheral blood came the PBMCs. Germline CDR1 and CDR2: SGHRS and YFSETQ. This CDR3 has 16 residues. Trimming left V 0 bases short and J 2 bases short, with 13 bases between. Sequencing input: blood. J is TRBJ2-3 and V is TRBV5-1, with D unresolved. The receptor's source is a woman aged 55-70 years with Graves' ophthalmopathy. Written as DNA, the CDR3 is TGCGCCAGCAGCTTGGGGTCTGGCGGCCTCACAGATACGCAGTATTTT. This codes for CASSLGSGGLTDTQYF.